This TCR beta chain was identified during a study of OX40 agonist ivuxolimab in advanced cancers. CDR3 size: 14 residues. Trimming at V came to 2 bases and at J to 3 bases, leaving 3 bases not matched to a gene. Germline-derived CDR1 and CDR2 are MNHEY and SVGAGI. Profiling relied on immunoSEQ multiplex PCR, and the TCRdb table lists in-frame clones only, not all of them. The table has some 77,000 clones, around 85% seen once. The table lists this clone with a few counts. The same CDR3 can be traced to other DNA sequences in this sample. The chain joins TRBV6-5 to TRBJ2-5, with 7 bases lining up with TRBD1. The clonotype comes from an adult with an advanced solid tumor such as melanoma, head and neck, liver or kidney cancer. The input for sequencing was CD4+ or CD8+ T cells sorted from blood, taken in a trial of the OX40 agonist ivuxolimab. CDR3 residues: CASSYATGEETQYF. CDR3 nucleotide sequence: TGTGCCAGCAGTTACGCAACAGGGGAAGAGACCCAGTACTTC.